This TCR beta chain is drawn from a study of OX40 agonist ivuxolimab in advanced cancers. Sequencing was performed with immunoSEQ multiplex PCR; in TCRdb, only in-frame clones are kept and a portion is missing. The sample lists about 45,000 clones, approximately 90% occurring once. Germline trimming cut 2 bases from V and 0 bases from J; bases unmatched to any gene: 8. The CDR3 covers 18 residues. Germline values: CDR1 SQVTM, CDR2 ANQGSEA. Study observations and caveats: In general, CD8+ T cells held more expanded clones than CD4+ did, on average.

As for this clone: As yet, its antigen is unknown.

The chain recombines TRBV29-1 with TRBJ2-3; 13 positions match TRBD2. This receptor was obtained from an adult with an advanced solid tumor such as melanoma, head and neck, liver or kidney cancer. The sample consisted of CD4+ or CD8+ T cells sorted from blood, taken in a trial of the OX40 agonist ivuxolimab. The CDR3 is CSVERLAGGETSTDTQYF. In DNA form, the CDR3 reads TGCAGCGTTGAACGACTAGCGGGAGGAGAAACTAGCACAGATACGCAGTATTTT.